Below, 26 T cell receptor beta chains from the same sample are listed, as sequenced in a study of blood T cell repertoires in COVID-19. Using immunoSEQ multiplex PCR, the repertoire was profiled, and TCRdb retains in-frame clones only, with some absent. This sample has over 80,000 clones; roughly 70% occur once, and the top ten carry 3% to 4.5%. The sequenced sample was peripheral blood. The receptors were gathered from a man between 65 and 85 years old with COVID-19, enrolled during active disease.

The chain joins TRBV9 to TRBJ2-3; perhaps TRBD1 as D (5 bases). V was shortened by 1 base and J by 3 bases, with 9 bases between the two germline ends. Germline V gene sequence: CDR1 SGDLS, CDR2 YYNGEE. This CDR3 has 14 amino acids. DNA of the CDR3: TGTGCCAGCAGCGTACAGGGCGGAACAGATACGCAGTATTTT. Its protein is CASSVQGGTDTQYF.

The chain is built from TRBV6-2 or TRBV6-3 and TRBJ1-1; D ambiguous. Trimming removed 5 bases at V and 0 bases at J, with 7 bases between. The germline gives CDR1 MNHEY, CDR2 SVGEGT. The CDR3 covers 13 residues. The CDR3 here is CASSIQMNTEAFF. The CDR3 region has the DNA TGTGCCAGCAGTATACAGATGAACACTGAAGCTTTCTTT.

The chain joins TRBV29-1 to TRBJ2-1; 10 bases agree with TRBD2. The ends lost 6 bases at V and 6 bases at J; junction bases unmatched: 11. This CDR3 spans 15 amino acids. From germline, CDR1 is SQVTM and CDR2 ANQGSEA. CDR3 sequence: CSVSRGSGRGNEQFF. CDR3 bases: TGCAGCGTCTCAAGAGGGAGCGGGAGGGGCAATGAGCAGTTCTTC.

V usage is TRBV1 and J usage is TRBJ2-5; TRBD2, the D gene given by the table, was not confirmed from the DNA. TRBV1 is termed a pseudogene. CDR3 length: 14 amino acids. The CDR3 DNA reads TGCACCAGCAGCCAAGATTCGGTTCTAGAGACCCAGTACTTC. This gives the protein CTSSQDSVLETQYF.

This clone was recorded a few times. The chain has TRBV29-1 and TRBJ2-1; D is unclear. Germline V gene lookup returns CDR1 SQVTM and CDR2 ANQGSEA. This CDR3 has 13 amino acids. Trimming stripped 5 bases from V and 0 bases from J, with 8 bases between. The CDR3 is CSVFSSSYNEQFF. CDR3 nucleotide sequence: TGCAGCGTTTTTAGTAGCTCCTACAATGAGCAGTTCTTC.

The rearrangement joins TRBV6-6 to TRBJ2-7; 12 bases are a match to TRBD2. J lost 3 bases, V lost 6 bases, and 6 bases had no gene match. The germline V gene has CDR1 MNHNY and CDR2 SVGAGI (reference sequence). CDR3 length: 15 amino acids. The CDR3 sequence is CASSQGLAGLYEQYF. The CDR3 DNA sequence: TGTGCCAGCAGCCAGGGACTAGCGGGCCTCTACGAGCAGTACTTC.

The genes are TRBV5-5 and TRBJ1-1; 9 bases line up with TRBD1. The CDR3 consists of 15 residues. Germline V gives CDR1 SGHKS, CDR2 YYEKEE (reference sequence). The J segment lost 4 bases and the V segment lost 1 base, leaving 5 bases of the junction unmatched. Here the CDR3 reads CASSLFLTGGTEAFF. The CDR3 nucleotides read TGTGCCAGCAGCTTGTTTCTGACAGGGGGCACTGAAGCTTTCTTT.

The chain joins TRBV4-1 to TRBJ1-4; D uncertain. Deletions cut 1 base from V and 7 bases from J, with 16 bases between. This CDR3 region has 16 residues. Germline lookup yields CDR1 MGHRA and CDR2 YSYEKL. The CDR3 here is CASSQGSPGVGEKLFF. In DNA form, the CDR3 reads TGCGCCAGCAGCCAAGGTTCCCCCGGAGTAGGTGAAAAACTGTTTTTT.

V gene TRBV2 combines with J gene TRBJ2-4; the D gene is possibly TRBD2 (5 bases). V was shortened by 2 bases and J by 7 bases, with 12 bases between the two germline ends. Per germline, CDR1 SNHLY and CDR2 FYNNEI. CDR3 length: 14 amino acids. CDR3 nucleotide sequence: TGTGCCAGCAGTGAATCCGGGAAAGGTAACATTCAGTACTTC. It yields the protein CASSESGKGNIQYF.

The gene calls are TRBV11-1 and TRBJ1-2, with 9 bases lining up with TRBD1. Germline-derived CDR1 and CDR2 are SGHAT and FQDESV (reference sequence). V was pared by 7 bases and J by 1 base, with 4 bases of the junction left unmatched. The CDR3 has 14 residues. For the CDR3, the DNA is TGTGCCAGCAACCTGGACAGGGGTAACTATGGCTACACCTTC. The encoded protein is CASNLDRGNYGYTF. Based on the CDR3 plus reference TRBV11-1 and TRBJ1-2, the full variable domain is EAEVAQSPRYKITEKSQAVAFWCDPISGHATLYWYRQILGQGPELLVQFQDESVVDDSQLPKDRFSAERLKGVDSTLKIQPAELGDSAMYLCASNLDRGNYGYTFGSGTRLTVV.

This clone has a handful of counts. This chain joins TRBV5-1 and TRBJ1-2, with D hard to call. The CDR3 totals 15 residues. The ends were cut back, 0 bases at V and 0 bases at J, with 9 bases in the middle. Germline CDR1 and CDR2: SGHRS and YFSETQ. The CDR3 region has the DNA TGCGCCAGCAGCTTGGCCGGCAGGCCTAACTATGGCTACACCTTC. It specifies CASSLAGRPNYGYTF.

V gene TRBV5-4 combines with J gene TRBJ2-4; 10 bases line up with TRBD2. The CDR3 covers 14 residues. J was trimmed by 6 bases and V by 3 bases; bases with no gene match: 3. Germline loops: CDR1 SGHNT, CDR2 YYREEE (reference sequence). The CDR3 DNA is TGTGCCAGCAGCTCTAGCGGGAGCGGAAACATTCAGTACTTC. This gives the protein CASSSSGSGNIQYF.

V gene TRBV19 combines with J gene TRBJ2-1; 8 positions agree with TRBD1. After removal of 8 bases from V and 6 bases from J, the junction contained 15 bases not matched to a gene. Germline loops: CDR1 LNHDA, CDR2 SQIVND (reference sequence). This CDR3 comprises 16 residues. The CDR3 nucleotides read TGTGCCAGTTCCGGGCGCAGGGGGCACAGTGGCAATGAGCAGTTCTTC. This codes for CASSGRRGHSGNEQFF.

The chain combines TRBV5-5 with TRBJ1-3; TRBD1 matches 9 bases. The CDR3 sequence is 15 residues long. Trimming took 3 bases from V and 2 from J; bases not matched to a gene: 3. Germline CDR1 reads SGHKS; CDR2 reads YYEKEE (reference sequence). The CDR3 reads CASSSGTGTGNTIYF. CDR3 nucleotides: TGTGCCAGCAGCTCCGGGACAGGGACTGGAAACACCATATATTTT.

The V gene is TRBV6-5, the J gene TRBJ1-6; no definite D call. The germline V gene has CDR1 MNHEY and CDR2 SVGAGI. This CDR3 has 13 residues. The germline V and J ends were trimmed by 8 bases and 7 bases, with 12 bases remaining between them. The CDR3 region is CASFLRNNSPLHF. CDR3 in DNA: TGTGCCAGCTTTCTCAGGAACAATTCACCCCTCCACTTT.

The chain joins TRBV6-2 or TRBV6-3 to TRBJ1-4; D gene uncertain. The CDR3 contains 15 residues. Between the trimmed V and J ends, which lost 2 bases and 6 bases, there was a span of 13 bases. Germline V gene lookup returns CDR1 MNHEY and CDR2 SVGEGT. This CDR3 reads CASSYGQVAYEKLFF. The CDR3 DNA is TGTGCCAGCAGTTACGGGCAGGTGGCTTATGAAAAACTGTTTTTT.

This clone has more than one count but fewer than ten. CDR3 region: CASSLELAGGSGELFF. CDR3 DNA sequence: TGCGCCAGCAGCTTGGAACTAGCGGGAGGGTCGGGGGAGCTGTTTTTT. The chain combines TRBV5-1 with TRBJ2-2; 13 bases match TRBD2. The CDR3 has 16 amino acids. Germline trimming cut 0 bases from V and 8 bases from J; bases unmatched to any gene: 4. Germline values: CDR1 SGHRS, CDR2 YFSETQ.

This clone occurred a few times. The V gene is TRBV28, the J gene TRBJ2-7; 7 bases align to TRBD2. CDR1 and CDR2 from the germline V gene are MDHEN and SYDVKM. Trimming removed 1 base from V and 5 bases from J; junction bases left unmatched: 11. The CDR3 has 16 amino acids. The CDR3 coding sequence is TGTGCCAGCAGTTTATTCGCGGCGGGAGCGGGTCACGAGCAGTACTTC. Its translation is CASSLFAAGAGHEQYF.

Only a few counts were recorded for this clone. V usage is TRBV11-3 and J usage is TRBJ2-7, with 9 positions matching TRBD2. V dropped 1 base and J dropped 2; count of bases not matched to a gene: 3. The CDR3 is 15 amino acids. The germline gives CDR1 SGHNT, CDR2 YENEEA. CDR3 residues: CASSLGTSATYEQYF. CDR3 coding DNA: TGTGCCAGCAGCTTAGGGACTAGCGCTACCTACGAGCAGTACTTC.

The chain has TRBV27 and TRBJ1-1; D gene uncertain. The CDR3 spans 13 residues. V was pared by 6 bases and J by 3 bases, with 11 bases between. The V gene's germline CDR1 is MNHEY and CDR2 SMNVEV (reference sequence). CDR3 residues: CASRRVLDTEAFF. The CDR3, as DNA: TGTGCCAGCAGGAGGGTGTTGGACACTGAAGCTTTCTTT.

This clone appeared a single time. This chain links TRBV2 with TRBJ2-7; 12 bases line up with TRBD1. Germline trimming cut 6 bases from V and 4 bases from J; bases unmatched to any gene: 13. The CDR3 totals 17 residues. Germline CDR1 is SNHLY and CDR2 is FYNNEI. CDR3 in amino acids: CASRHGTGGVYYYEQYF. The DNA of the CDR3 is TGTGCCAGCAGGCACGGGACAGGGGGCGTTTATTATTACGAGCAGTACTTC.

This sequence joins TRBV7-9 and TRBJ2-1, with D hard to call. Between the trimmed V and J ends, which lost 4 bases and 8 bases, there was a span of 15 bases. CDR3 size: 14 residues. The germline gives CDR1 SEHNR, CDR2 FQNEAQ (reference sequence). CDR3 region: CASSYGVTSDEQFF. The CDR3 nucleotides are TGTGCCAGCAGCTACGGAGTAACGAGCGATGAGCAGTTCTTC.

This clone was counted only a few times. This chain joins TRBV9 and TRBJ2-7; D perhaps matches TRBD1 (7 bases). Germline V gene lookup returns CDR1 SGDLS and CDR2 YYNGEE. The ends were cut back, 0 bases at V and 0 bases at J, with 10 bases in the middle. The CDR3 loop spans 15 amino acids. The CDR3 nucleotides are TGTGCCAGCAGCGTAGGGAGGGGGCCCTCCTACGAGCAGTACTTC. Its translation: CASSVGRGPSYEQYF.

The V call is TRBV19, the J call TRBJ1-2; weak D call: TRBD1 (6 bases). This CDR3 has 14 residues. The germline CDR1 and CDR2 sequences are LNHDA and SQIVND (reference sequence). V lost 6 bases, J lost 1 base, and 12 bases lay in between. CDR3 in amino acids: CASRKGQVNYGYTF. The CDR3 nucleotides read TGTGCCAGTAGAAAGGGACAAGTTAACTATGGCTACACCTTC.

V and J are TRBV7-6 and TRBJ2-1, with 8 bases identical to TRBD2. Looked up from germline, CDR1 is SGHVS and CDR2 is FNYEAQ. V lost 2 bases and J lost 6; bases outside the gene matches: 3. This CDR3 contains 14 residues. The CDR3 coding sequence is TGTGCCAGCAGCTTATTGGGGACTAGCAATGAGCAGTTCTTC. Amino acid sequence: CASSLLGTSNEQFF.

This chain connects TRBV6-6 to TRBJ2-7; D is perhaps TRBD1 (6 bases). CDR1 is MNHNY and CDR2 is SVGAGI in the germline V gene (reference sequence). V lost 6 bases, J lost 1 base, and 13 bases lay in between. This CDR3 has 14 residues. The CDR3 region has the DNA TGTGCCAGCAGAGGGACACTCGAGTCCTACGAGCAGTACTTC. Protein sequence: CASRGTLESYEQYF.